The 24 T cell receptor beta chains in this list originate from one sample, sequenced in a study of T-cell memory formation after mild COVID-19. MiXCR, run by TCRdb on the 5' RACE reads, gives a single entry per CDR3 protein. The table has more than 250,000 distinct CDR3 sequences, 18% seen once. The sequenced material came from PBMCs or a T cell subset sorted from them (not recorded which). The source of these receptors is a man aged 18 to 29 who had mild COVID-19 (a few samples of this study predate the infection). Cell type and time point are not known.

This clonotype has at least ten counts. The germline gene is not matched at one end of the junction; a read error may be the cause. This sequence joins TRBV7-2 and TRBJ1-1; D is perhaps TRBD1 (6 bases). The CDR3 spans 13 residues. Germline CDR1 is SGHTA and CDR2 is FQGNSA. The CDR3 here is CASSPGQNTEAFF. Written as DNA, the CDR3 is TGCGCCAGCAGCCCGGGACAGAACACTGAAGCTTTCTTT.

This clonotype has only a few counts. The chain has TRBV29-1 and TRBJ2-1, with no clear D. The germline CDR1 and CDR2 sequences are SQVTM and ANQGSEA. V lost 6 bases and J lost 0, with 9 bases in between. This CDR3 contains 13 residues. In nucleotides, the CDR3 is TGCAGCGTAGAGGTAGGCTCCTACAATGAGCAGTTCTTC. This codes for CSVEVGSYNEQFF.

V gene TRBV5-1 combines with J gene TRBJ2-7; the D is unclear. Trimming left V 0 bases short and J 2 bases short, with 9 bases between. From germline, CDR1 is SGHRS and CDR2 YFSETQ. The CDR3 has 14 residues. The CDR3 nucleotides are TGCGCCAGCAGCTTGGTGGATGTCCCCTACGAGCAGTACTTC. It translates to CASSLVDVPYEQYF.

This clonotype has more than one count but fewer than ten. This chain joins TRBV4-1 and TRBJ1-1; possibly TRBD1 for D (5 bases). Trimming pared 3 bases from V and 2 bases from J, leaving 7 bases between. The CDR3 is 13 residues long. The germline CDR1 and CDR2 sequences are MGHRA and YSYEKL. The CDR3 nucleotides read TGCGCCAGCAGCCACCAGGGAAACACTGAAGCTTTCTTT. As protein: CASSHQGNTEAFF.

The chain links TRBV10-3 to TRBJ1-5; D is unresolved. Germline loops: CDR1 ENHRY, CDR2 SYGVKD. The CDR3 is 16 amino acids. Trimming removed 4 bases from V and 4 bases from J, with 17 bases in between. The CDR3 DNA sequence: TGTGCCATCAGTGGTAGTCAACAGTGTGGAAATCAGCCCCAGCATTTT. Translated, it gives CAISGSQQCGNQPQHF.

The gene calls are TRBV7-2 and TRBJ1-2, with 7 bases aligning to TRBD1. Germline V gene data show CDR1 as SGHTA and CDR2 as FQGNSA. The CDR3 consists of 13 residues. V gave up 5 bases and J gave up 3 bases; unmatched junction bases: 3. The CDR3 region is CASSHQGDYGYTF. The CDR3 nucleotides read TGTGCCAGCAGCCACCAGGGGGACTATGGCTACACCTTC.

This clonotype was seen just once. V gene TRBV6-2 or TRBV6-3 combines with J gene TRBJ1-1, with a tentative D call TRBD1 (6 bases). The germline gives CDR1 MNHEY, CDR2 SVGEGT. V was clipped by 2 bases and J by 8 bases, with 12 bases between them. CDR3 length: 13 amino acids. The CDR3 is CASSYPRGGEAFF. CDR3 DNA sequence: TGTGCCAGCAGTTACCCGCGTGGGGGCGAAGCTTTCTTT.

This rearrangement joins TRBV3-1 to TRBJ2-2; either TRBD1 or TRBD2 may fit D (5 bases each). Germline loops: CDR1 LGHDT, CDR2 YNNKEL (reference sequence). Between the trimmed V and J ends, which lost 4 bases and 0 bases, there was a span of 18 bases. The CDR3 consists of 18 residues. The CDR3 region is CASSLLSWGTTNTGELFF. Here the CDR3 DNA reads TGTGCCAGCAGCCTCCTAAGCTGGGGGACGACGAACACCGGGGAGCTGTTTTTT.

The gene calls are TRBV25-1 and TRBJ1-5; D gene unclear. Germline CDR1 MGHDK, CDR2 SYGVNS. V lost 3 bases, J lost 6 bases, and 15 bases lay in between. The CDR3 loop spans 15 amino acids. The CDR3 DNA reads TGTGCCAGCAGTGAGACGGAGGGTGAAGGTCAGCCCCAGCATTTT. Translation: CASSETEGEGQPQHF.

V is TRBV20-1 and J is TRBJ2-3; 8 nucleotides match TRBD1. The CDR3 extends over 16 amino acids. J gave up 4 bases and V 6 bases, and 15 bases lay outside the gene matches. The germline V gene has CDR1 DFQATT and CDR2 SNEGSKA (reference sequence). CDR3: CSAKSPTGEVADTQYF. The CDR3, as DNA: TGCAGTGCAAAGTCCCCGACAGGGGAGGTCGCAGATACGCAGTATTTT.

This chain uses TRBV4-1 with TRBJ1-4; tentative D call: TRBD1 (6 bases). This CDR3 is 15 amino acids long. V lost 0 bases and J 8 bases, leaving 13 bases between the germline ends. Per the germline V gene, CDR1 is MGHRA and CDR2 is YSYEKL. Written as DNA, the CDR3 is TGCGCCAGCAGCCAAGAGGGGGGGCTGGAGGAAAAACTGTTTTTT. The encoded protein is CASSQEGGLEEKLFF.

The chain employs TRBV2 and TRBJ2-5, with TRBD1 matching over 7 bases. Trimming removed 6 bases from V and 4 bases from J; junction bases left unmatched: 5. The CDR3 is 13 amino acids. From germline, CDR1 is SNHLY and CDR2 FYNNEI. The CDR3 loop is CASSEDRRETQYF. The CDR3 DNA reads TGTGCCAGCAGCGAGGACAGGCGAGAGACCCAGTACTTC. The variable domain in full, completed from reference TRBV2 and TRBJ2-5, reads EPEVTQTPSHQVTQMGQEVILRCVPISNHLYFYWYRQILGQKVEFLVSFYNNEISEKSEIFDDQFSVERPDGSNFTLKIRSTKLEDSAMYFCASSEDRRETQYFGPGTRLLVL.

There are many counts of this clonotype. The rearrangement joins TRBV5-1 to TRBJ1-1; tentative D call: TRBD1 (6 bases). The CDR3 is 16 residues long. The germline V gene has CDR1 SGHRS and CDR2 YFSETQ. V dropped 4 bases and J dropped 0 bases, with 16 bases sitting between them. The CDR3: CASSIQGSGMNTEAFF. The CDR3 bases are TGCGCCAGCAGCATACAGGGCTCGGGAATGAACACTGAAGCTTTCTTT.

This clonotype was seen a handful of times. The chain is built from TRBV18 and TRBJ2-6, with no clear D. The CDR3 sequence is 18 residues long. Trimming left V 5 bases short and J 1 base short, with 18 bases between. Germline V CDR1 and CDR2: KGHSH, LQKENI. CDR3 loop: CASSDPRFWGSGANVLTF. The DNA of the CDR3 is TGTGCCAGCTCAGACCCCCGATTTTGGGGTTCTGGGGCCAACGTCCTGACTTTC. Based on the CDR3 plus reference TRBV18 and TRBJ2-6, the full variable domain is NAGVMQNPRHLVRRRGQEARLRCSPMKGHSHVYWYRQLPEEGLKFMVYLQKENIIDESGMPKERFSAEFPKEGPSILRIQQVVRGDSAAYFCASSDPRFWGSGANVLTFGAGSRLTVL.

This clonotype was seen more than once but under ten times. V gene TRBV4-1 combines with J gene TRBJ2-7; weak D call: TRBD2 (5 bases). Trimming took off 0 bases at V and 3 bases at J, with 9 bases between the two ends. From germline, CDR1 is MGHRA and CDR2 YSYEKL. This CDR3 has 14 amino acids. This CDR3 is CASSQDFGSYEQYV. The CDR3, as DNA: TGCGCCAGCAGCCAAGATTTTGGGAGCTACGAGCAGTACGTC.

Ten or more counts support this clonotype. Here the CDR3 reads CSVDKGWASTDTQYF. The CDR3 region has the DNA TGCAGCGTTGATAAGGGATGGGCTAGCACAGATACGCAGTATTTT. This chain uses TRBV29-1 with TRBJ2-3; D is unresolved. CDR1 SQVTM and CDR2 ANQGSEA come from the germline V gene. The CDR3 totals 15 residues. Trimming stripped 3 bases from V and 0 bases from J, with 13 bases between.

This clonotype was seen only a few times. The CDR3 sequence: CSASMDRRRGYTF. DNA of the CDR3: TGCAGCGCCTCCATGGACAGGAGAAGAGGCTACACCTTC. The V and J genes are TRBV29-1 and TRBJ1-2, with 7 bases fitting TRBD1. This CDR3 has 13 amino acids. The germline V gene has CDR1 SQVTM and CDR2 ANQGSEA. V shed 7 bases and J 8 bases; nucleotides not matched to a gene: 13.

This clonotype was seen a handful of times. The J gene is TRBJ2-3, the V gene TRBV20-1; D might be TRBD1 (6 bases). V dropped 0 bases and J dropped 0 bases, with 22 bases sitting between them. In germline, CDR1 is DFQATT, CDR2 SNEGSKA (reference sequence). There are 19 residues in the CDR3. The CDR3 region is CSARDLDSTFLPSTDTQYF. DNA of the CDR3: TGCAGTGCTAGAGATCTGGACAGCACGTTCTTACCTAGCACAGATACGCAGTATTTT.

In its sample, this clonotype was seen a few times. The rearrangement joins TRBV7-9 to TRBJ2-7; D might be TRBD1 (5 bases). The CDR3 consists of 13 residues. Germline loops: CDR1 SEHNR, CDR2 FQNEAQ (reference sequence). V was clipped by 6 bases and J by 5 bases, with 14 bases between them. The CDR3 DNA sequence: TGTGCCAGCAGAGACAGAACCTCTAACGAGCAGTACTTC. As protein: CASRDRTSNEQYF. Full variable domain (remainder filled in from reference TRBV7-9 and TRBJ2-7): DTGVSQNPRHKITKRGQNVTFRCDPISEHNRLYWYRQTLGQGPEFLTYFQNEAQLEKSRLLSDRFSAERPKGSFSTLEIQRTEQGDSAMYLCASRDRTSNEQYFGPGTRLTVT.

The chain links TRBV5-6 to TRBJ1-1; D gene unclear. Trimming stripped 2 bases from V and 3 bases from J, with 14 bases between. Looked up from germline, CDR1 is SGHDT and CDR2 is YYEEEE. This CDR3 has 15 amino acids. In DNA, the CDR3 is TGTGCCAGCAGCTTCCGCCCGGTAGGCGACACTGAAGCTTTCTTT. Translation: CASSFRPVGDTEAFF.

CDR3 sequence (DNA): TGTGCCATCGGTAACAGGGGCTATGGCTACACCTTC. Amino acid sequence: CAIGNRGYGYTF. This sequence joins TRBV10-3 and TRBJ1-2; 7 bases fit TRBD1. There are 12 residues in the CDR3. In germline, CDR1 is ENHRY, CDR2 SYGVKD. V dropped 8 bases and J dropped 4; count of bases not matched to a gene: 4.

The V and J genes are TRBV10-3 and TRBJ2-5; tentatively, D is TRBD1 or TRBD2 (5 bases each). The germline V gene encodes CDR1 ENHRY and CDR2 SYGVKD. V was pared by 4 bases and J by 1 base, with 19 bases between. This CDR3 has 17 amino acids. The CDR3 nucleotides are TGTGCCATCAGTGGGGCGAAATTGGGACCGATCCAAGAGACCCAGTACTTC. This translates into CAISGAKLGPIQETQYF.

This clonotype was counted between two and nine times. The chain recombines TRBV12-3 or TRBV12-4 with TRBJ1-5; unclear D gene. Trimming stripped 5 bases from V and 5 bases from J, with 7 bases between. The CDR3 has 12 amino acids. For the CDR3, the DNA is TGTGCCAGCAGTCCCCGCCATCAGCCCCAGCATTTT. Translated, it gives CASSPRHQPQHF.

The sample holds a few counts of this clonotype. The V gene is TRBV3-1, the J gene TRBJ2-5; no clear D gene. Trimming left V 5 bases short and J 2 bases short, with 15 bases between. Germline CDR1 is LGHDT and CDR2 is YNNKEL (reference sequence). CDR3 size: 15 residues. The CDR3 DNA sequence: TGTGCCAGCAGCTATAGCCCTGCTCGGCAAGAGACCCAGTACTTC. Protein: CASSYSPARQETQYF.